This T cell receptor (beta chain) was identified during a study of T-cell reconstitution after alpha-beta-depleted transplantation in children. Study findings and constraints: The main origin of T-cell counts and diversity one year after transplant was newly produced T cells. Several hundred expanded graft clones reportedly were the source of alpha-beta T cells about two months after transplant.

Unique molecular identifiers tagged the TCRbeta library. TCRdb analysed the PCR reads with MiXCR anew, one entry per CDR3 protein. The sample lists fewer than 550,000 distinct CDR3 sequences, about an eighth occurring once. This clonotype was seen only a few times. Its antigen is not identified. The TCR comes from a female patient between 2 and 15 years old who had a stem cell transplant for aplastic anemia, so the T cells may come from the graft donor. The input for sequencing was PBMCs, mostly from graft donor cells, taken 180 days after TCRalphabeta/CD19-depleted stem cell transplant.

The DNA of the CDR3 is TGCAGTGCGGGGGAAGCCACTGACTATGGCTACACCTTC. Amino acid sequence: CSAGEATDYGYTF. V gene TRBV20-1 combines with J gene TRBJ1-2; possible D gene TRBD1, 5 bases. Germline V lookup: CDR1 DFQATT, CDR2 SNEGSKA (reference sequence). The germline V and J ends were trimmed by 6 bases and 3 bases, with 14 bases remaining between them. This CDR3 contains 13 residues.